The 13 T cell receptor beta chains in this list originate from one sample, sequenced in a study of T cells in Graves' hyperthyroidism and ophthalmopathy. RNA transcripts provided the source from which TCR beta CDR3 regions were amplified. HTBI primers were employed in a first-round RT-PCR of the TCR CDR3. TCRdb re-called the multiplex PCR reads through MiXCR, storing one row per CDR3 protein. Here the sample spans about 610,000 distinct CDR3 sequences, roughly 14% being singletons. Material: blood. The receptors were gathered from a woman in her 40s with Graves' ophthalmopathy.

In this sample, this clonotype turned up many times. CDR3 region: CASSFDSLPNYGYTF. CDR3 DNA sequence: TGCGCCAGCAGCTTTGACAGCTTACCTAACTATGGCTACACCTTC. This chain links TRBV4-1 with TRBJ1-2, with TRBD1 as a possible D gene (5 bases). Trimming took 5 bases from V and 0 from J, leaving 13 bases between them. This CDR3 is built from 15 residues. Germline CDR1 and CDR2: MGHRA and YSYEKL.

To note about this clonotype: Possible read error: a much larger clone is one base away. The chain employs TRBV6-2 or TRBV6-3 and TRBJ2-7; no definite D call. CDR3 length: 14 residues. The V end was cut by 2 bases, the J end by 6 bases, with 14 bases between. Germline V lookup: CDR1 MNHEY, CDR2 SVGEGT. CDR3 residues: CASSYRQVVSEQYF. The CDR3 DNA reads TGTGCCAGCAGTTACCGGCAGGTAGTTTCCGAGCAGTACTTC.

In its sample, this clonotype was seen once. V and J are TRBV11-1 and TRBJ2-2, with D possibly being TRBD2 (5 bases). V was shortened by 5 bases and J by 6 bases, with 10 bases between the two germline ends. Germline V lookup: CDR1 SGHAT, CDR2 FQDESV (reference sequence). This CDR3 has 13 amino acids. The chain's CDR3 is CASSHPSSGELFF. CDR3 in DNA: TGTGCCAGCAGCCACCCTAGCTCCGGGGAGCTGTTTTTT.

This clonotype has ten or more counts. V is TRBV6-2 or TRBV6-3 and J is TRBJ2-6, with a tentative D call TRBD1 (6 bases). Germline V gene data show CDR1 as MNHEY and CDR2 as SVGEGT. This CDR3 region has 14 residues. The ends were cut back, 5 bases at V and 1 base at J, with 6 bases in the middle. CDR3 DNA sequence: TGTGCCAGCAGTACAGGGTCTGGGGCCAACGTCCTGACTTTC. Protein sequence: CASSTGSGANVLTF.

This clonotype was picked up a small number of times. The CDR3 loop reads CASARQGYQPQHF. CDR3 coding DNA: TGTGCCAGCGCTCGACAGGGGTATCAGCCCCAGCATTTT. The chain combines TRBV28 with TRBJ1-5, with TRBD1 matching 8 bases. The CDR3 has 13 amino acids. With V trimmed by 8 bases and J by 5 bases, 5 bases remained unmatched. Germline V gene sequence: CDR1 MDHEN, CDR2 SYDVKM.

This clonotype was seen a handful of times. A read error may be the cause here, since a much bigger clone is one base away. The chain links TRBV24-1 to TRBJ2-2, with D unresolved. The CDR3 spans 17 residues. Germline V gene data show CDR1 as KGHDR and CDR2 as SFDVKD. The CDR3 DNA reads TGTGTCACCAGTGATTCGCCCCGGGCTCTCGGCGCGGGGGAGCTGTTTTTT. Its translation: CVTSDSPRALGAGELFF.

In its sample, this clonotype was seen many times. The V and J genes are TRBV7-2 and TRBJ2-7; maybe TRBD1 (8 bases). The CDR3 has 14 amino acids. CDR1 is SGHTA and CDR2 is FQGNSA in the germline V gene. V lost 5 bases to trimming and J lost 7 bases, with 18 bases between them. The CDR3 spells CASSHHRGEGEQYF. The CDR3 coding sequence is TGTGCCAGCAGCCACCACAGGGGGGAGGGGGAGCAGTACTTC.

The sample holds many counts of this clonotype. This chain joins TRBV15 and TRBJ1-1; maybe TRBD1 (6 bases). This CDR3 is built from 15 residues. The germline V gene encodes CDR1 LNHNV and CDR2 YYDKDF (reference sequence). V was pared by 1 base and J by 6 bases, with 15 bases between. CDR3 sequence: CATSRGGGGMAEAFF. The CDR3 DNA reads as TGTGCCACCAGCAGAGGAGGGGGGGGCATGGCTGAAGCTTTCTTT.

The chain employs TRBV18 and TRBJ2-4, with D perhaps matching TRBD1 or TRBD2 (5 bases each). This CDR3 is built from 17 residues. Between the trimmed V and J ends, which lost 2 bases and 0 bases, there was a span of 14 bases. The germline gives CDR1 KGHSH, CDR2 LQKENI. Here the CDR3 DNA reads TGTGCCAGCTCACCAATGGGAGACAGAATAGCCAAAAACATTCAGTACTTC. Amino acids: CASSPMGDRIAKNIQYF.

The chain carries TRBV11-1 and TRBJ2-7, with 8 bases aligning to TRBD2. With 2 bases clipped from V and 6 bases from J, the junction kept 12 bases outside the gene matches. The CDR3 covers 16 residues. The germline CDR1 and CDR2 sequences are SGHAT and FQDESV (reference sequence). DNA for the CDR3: TGTGCCAGCAGCTTAAATCCTATGGGACTAGATCGCGAGCAGTACTTC. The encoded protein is CASSLNPMGLDREQYF.

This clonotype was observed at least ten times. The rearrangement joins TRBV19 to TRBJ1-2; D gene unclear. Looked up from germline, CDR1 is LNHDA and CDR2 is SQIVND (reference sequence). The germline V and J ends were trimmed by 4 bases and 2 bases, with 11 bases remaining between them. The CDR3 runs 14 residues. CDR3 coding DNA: TGTGCCAGTAGTAGTGGCTGGGGAAACTATGGCTACACCTTC. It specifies CASSSGWGNYGYTF.

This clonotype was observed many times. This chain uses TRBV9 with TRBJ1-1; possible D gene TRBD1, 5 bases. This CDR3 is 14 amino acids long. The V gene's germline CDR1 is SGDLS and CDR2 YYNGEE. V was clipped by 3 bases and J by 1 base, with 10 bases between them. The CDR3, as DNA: TGTGCCAGCAGCGCGGGACCTGAGAACACTGAAGCTTTCTTT. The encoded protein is CASSAGPENTEAFF.

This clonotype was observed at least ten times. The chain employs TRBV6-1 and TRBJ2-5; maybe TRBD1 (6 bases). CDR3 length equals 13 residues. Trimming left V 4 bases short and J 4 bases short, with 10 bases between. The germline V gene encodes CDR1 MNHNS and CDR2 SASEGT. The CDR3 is CASSGRGGETQYF. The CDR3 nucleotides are TGTGCCAGCAGTGGCAGGGGCGGAGAGACCCAGTACTTC.